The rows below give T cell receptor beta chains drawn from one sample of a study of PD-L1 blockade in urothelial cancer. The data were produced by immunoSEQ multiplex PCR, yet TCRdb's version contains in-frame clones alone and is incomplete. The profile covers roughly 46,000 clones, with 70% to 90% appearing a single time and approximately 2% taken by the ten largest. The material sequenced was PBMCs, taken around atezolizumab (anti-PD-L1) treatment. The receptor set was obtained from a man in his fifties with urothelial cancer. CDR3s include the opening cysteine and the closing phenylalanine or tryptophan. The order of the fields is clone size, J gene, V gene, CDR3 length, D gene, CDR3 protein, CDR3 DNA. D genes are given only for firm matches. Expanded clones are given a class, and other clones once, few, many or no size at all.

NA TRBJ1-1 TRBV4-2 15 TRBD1 CASSPGQGAITEAFF TGTGCCAGCAGCCCAGGACAGGGGGCGATAACTGAAGCTTTCTTT
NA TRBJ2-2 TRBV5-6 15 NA CASRPWGGLDGELFF TGTGCCAGCCGCCCTTGGGGGGGCTTGGACGGGGAGCTGTTTTTT
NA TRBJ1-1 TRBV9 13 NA CASSVLWNTEAFF TGTGCCAGCAGCGTACTTTGGAACACTGAAGCTTTCTTT
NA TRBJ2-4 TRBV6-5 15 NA CASRPTGLGGNIQYF TGTGCCAGCAGACCGACAGGTCTAGGTGGTAACATTCAGTACTTC
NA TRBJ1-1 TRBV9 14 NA CASSVAGVNTEAFF TGTGCCAGCAGCGTAGCAGGTGTGAACACTGAAGCTTTCTTT
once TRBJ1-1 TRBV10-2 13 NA CASTLDRDFEAFF TGCGCCAGCACCCTAGACCGGGACTTTGAAGCTTTCTTT
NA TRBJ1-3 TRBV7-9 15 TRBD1 CASSSSDRGPDTIYF TGTGCCAGCAGCTCATCAGACAGGGGGCCTGACACCATATATTTT
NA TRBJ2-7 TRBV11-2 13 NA CASSLVRGGEQYF TGTGCCAGCAGCTTAGTACGGGGAGGCGAGCAGTACTTC
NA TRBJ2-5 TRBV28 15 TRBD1 CASSPGQSLQETQYF TGTGCCAGCAGCCCGGGACAGAGTCTTCAAGAGACCCAGTACTTC
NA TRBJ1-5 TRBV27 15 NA CASGPRWGSNQPQHF TGTGCCAGCGGACCCAGGTGGGGCAGCAATCAGCCCCAGCATTTT
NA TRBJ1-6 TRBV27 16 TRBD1 CASSVDRVSYNSPLHF TGTGCCAGCAGTGTTGACAGGGTCTCCTATAATTCACCCCTCCACTTT
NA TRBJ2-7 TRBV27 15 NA CASSLYRGNLYEQYF TGTGCCAGCAGTTTATATCGGGGGAACCTCTACGAGCAGTACTTC
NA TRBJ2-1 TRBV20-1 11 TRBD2 CSAREGFVQFF TGCAGTGCGAGGGAGGGGTTTGTGCAGTTCTTC
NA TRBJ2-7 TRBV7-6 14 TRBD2 CASSITSGPQEQYF TGTGCCAGCAGCATTACTAGCGGACCTCAAGAGCAGTACTTC
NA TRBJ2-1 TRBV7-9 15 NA CASSLGGNTYNEQFF TGTGCCAGCAGCTTAGGCGGGAATACCTACAATGAGCAGTTCTTC
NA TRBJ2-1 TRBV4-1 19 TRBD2 CASSQTSGRARGKGNEQFF TGCGCCAGCAGCCAAACAAGCGGGAGGGCAAGAGGTAAAGGCAATGAGCAGTTCTTC
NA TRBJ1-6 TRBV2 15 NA CASSDPGGDNSPLHF TGTGCCAGCAGTGATCCTGGCGGGGATAATTCACCCCTCCACTTT
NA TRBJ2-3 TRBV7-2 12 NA CASSLIRDTQYF TGTGCCAGCAGCTTGATTAGAGATACGCAGTATTTT
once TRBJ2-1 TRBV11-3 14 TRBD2 CASSLGAGANEQFF TGTGCCAGCAGCTTGGGAGCGGGGGCAAATGAGCAGTTCTTC
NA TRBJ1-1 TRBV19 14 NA CASIIGGRNTEAFF TGTGCCAGTATCATCGGGGGAAGGAACACTGAAGCTTTCTTT
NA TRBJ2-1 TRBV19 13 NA CASSVTGSNEQFF TGTGCCAGTAGTGTTACAGGGTCCAATGAGCAGTTCTTC
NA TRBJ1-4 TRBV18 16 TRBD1 CASSPSRAGGAEKLFF TGTGCCAGCTCACCTAGTCGGGCAGGGGGAGCTGAAAAACTGTTTTTT